This T cell receptor beta chain emerged from a study of shared clonotypes between healthy human individuals (dated by TCRdb to 2018 to 2020). General notes on the study: The cohort included a few men and a couple of women between 18 and 49 years of age. Between about 0.85 and 8.9 billion PBMCs per donor were obtained by leukapheresis. The study deeply sequenced blood TCR repertoires of several healthy adults to estimate repertoire size and the extent of clonotype sharing between individuals. To increase sequencing depth and limit assay-specific biases, TCR repertoire library preparation and sequencing were carried out by different laboratories using diverse techniques. For each donor, three plates each were used for CD4 naive and CD4 memory, two plates were used for CD8 naive, and one plate was used for CD8 memory.

What the research found in general, with its limitations: Compared with non-shared clonotypes, clonotypes shared by all four sorted-subset donors had higher generation probabilities. Incomplete sequencing was indicated by rarefaction of sorted-subset datasets, despite the large sequencing depth. Sampling was restricted to blood, and TCR repertoires in tissue are likely to differ from TCR repertoires in blood. About 5% of naive CD4, 3.5% of naive CD8, approximately 2.2% of memory CD4, and roughly 0.4% of memory CD8 clonotypes were shared across a few donors. The small number of donors limited the genetic and exposure-history diversity represented. Pairwise subsampling indicated that sequencing depth was expected to affect the degree of clonotype sharing among donors. Estimated clonotype richness was generally larger for naive than for memory subsets.

Details on this clone: The antigen this receptor binds is unknown. Per-base qualities were not stored, and no clone one base away is much larger.

TCR CDR3 regions were amplified from genomic DNA by multiplex PCR using the deep immunoSEQ assay. Extracted genomic DNA from each cell subset was spread evenly across all wells of several immunoSEQ 96-well plates, with each plate serving as a replicate. For sorted subsets, about 200 ng genomic DNA, equal to 25,000 to 35,000 T cell genomes, was loaded into each replicate PCR. Purified libraries were quantified with a Qubit 3.0 fluorometer, sized on a Bioanalyzer 2100, and re-quantified with the KAPA Library Quantification kit. Every immunoSEQ 96-well plate was sequenced on a dedicated single-read 150-cycle Illumina NextSeq 550 flow cell. The study's own analysis went as follows. The immunoSEQ output contained only junctional sequences without quality scores, so filtering could not match that applied to full-length reads. Sequences were annotated with PyIR, a Python wrapper for IgBLAST v1.9, and V/J genes and CDR3 were assigned using IMGT germline references. Any read was removed if the V/J assignment was weak (E-value above 1e-6), the CDR3 was missing, or the read contained stop codons, out-of-frame junctions, or ambiguous translated residues. V3J clonotypes were defined as sequences sharing the same inferred V gene, J gene, and CDR3 amino acid sequence. Percentage overlap between repertoires was calculated by dividing the number of shared unique clonotypes by the size of the smaller repertoire. Three approaches were used to assess repertoire richness: RTK rarefaction, the Chao1 estimator, and Recon v2.1 estimates of unobserved clonotypes. OLGA was used to compute generation probabilities for all TCRbeta clonotypes that the gDNA method yielded from a handful of donors. Imported from immuneACCESS, the table was reduced by TCRdb to in-frame sequences with V and J called. These copies leave out some clones; in studies compared against another copy, an unresolved V gene accounts for under half, and the cause of the remainder is not known. The DNA was the basis for D and trimming; V, J and clone size are from that table. The sample table lists more than 550,000 clones, 80% to 95% of them with a count of one. About 33% of the sample lies in the top ten.

The donors were healthy, HIV-negative adults who had no recently reported acute infections or vaccinations. Every donor was a Caucasian adult living in Nashville, Tennessee, USA. CD8 memory samples consisted of magnetically selected CD45RO+ cells combined with CCR7-negative CD45RA+ effector memory (TemRA) cells. Blood was collected by leukapheresis, and PBMCs were isolated by Ficoll-Histopaque density gradient centrifugation and then cryopreserved in liquid nitrogen vapor phase. Analytical flow cytometry was used to check the purity and quantity of every magnetically sorted T cell population. Each sorted fraction had its genomic DNA isolated and then quantified by UV absorbance on a Nanodrop 2000c. CDR1 and CDR2 were assigned from the germline V gene (reference sequence) as LNHDA and SQIVND. The CDR3 runs 11 amino acids, cysteine and phenylalanine included. This entry keeps only the CDR3 DNA: 33 bases, framed from base 1.

The TCR sequence derives from a young man in good health. Some clones in this sample may be carry-over from other donors' samples. The receptor chain draws on TRBV19 and TRBJ1-1, with no D gene named confidently. Sequenced material: memory CD8+ T cells from PBMCs. The cell subset or site label corresponds to: CD45RO+ cells pooled with CCR7-negative TemRA cells. The DNA reads TGTGCAACATTCGCGACGGATGAAGCTTTCTTT. Translated, it reads CATFATDEAFF.